The following is a T cell receptor beta chain sequence with its context. Germline assignment: CDR1 GTSNPN and CDR2 SVGIG (reference sequence). Deletions cut 2 bases from V and 8 bases from J, with 9 bases between. This CDR3 has 11 residues. The source of the sample is a study of blood T cell repertoires in COVID-19. Study overall: The cDNA or gDNA used as material had been derived from T cells, B-cell-depleted T cells, or PBMCs.

Adults between roughly 18 and 89 years of age took part from about two dozen US areas. Among Cohort 3 donors, those recovered had two negative PCRs, clearance, or symptom resolution. In the original processing: Amplified reference gene primers provided the basis for estimating nucleated cell counts. The data were produced by immunoSEQ multiplex PCR, yet TCRdb's version contains in-frame clones alone and is incomplete. The V and J calls and clone size were taken over from that table, and D and trimming were inferred from the DNA. Of hundreds of thousands of clones listed, roughly 90% were seen once; the top ten hold around 10%.

The rearrangement uses TRBV30 and TRBJ1-2; no firm D call. The sample was PBMCs or T cells enriched from blood (not recorded which). The receptor was derived from a woman aged 18-35 years who had recovered from COVID-19. DNA of the CDR3: TGTGCCTGGAGTCCCTCGGGGGGCTACACCTTC. Translation gives CAWSPSGGYTF.